The source of this TCR beta chain is a study of blood T cells in healthy people across ages. Study conclusions and caveats: Researchers deemed the diversity estimates from one million T cells underestimates.

About this clonotype: The antigen remains unidentified. A read error is the likely source, as a far larger clone sits one nucleotide away.

Primers used in a second PCR of roughly 7 to 11 cycles were a sample-barcoded 5' primer and a J-beta primer mix. MiXCR, applied by TCRdb to the 5' RACE reads, yields one record per CDR3 protein. The table lists around 1,700,000 distinct CDR3 sequences, under 30% of them singletons, with roughly 8.2% in the top ten. Sequencing was carried out using blood. This clonotype originated in a woman in her twenties or thirties in good health.

The CDR3 DNA reads as TGTGCCATCAGCCCGACTAGCGGCTACAATGAGCAGTTCTTC. Translated, it gives CAISPTSGYNEQFF. The chain is built from TRBV11-3 and TRBJ2-1; TRBD2 aligns across 9 bases. The V gene's germline CDR1 is SGHNT and CDR2 YENEEA. The CDR3 runs 14 residues.